Given below is one T cell receptor beta chain in context. This sample is part of a study of blood T cell repertoires in COVID-19. Per the study methods: Nucleated cell counts were estimated from reference gene primer amplification. Assay: immunoSEQ multiplex PCR; the TCRdb copy retains only in-frame clones and omits some. Clonal size and the V and J genes are those of that table, whereas D and trimming came from the DNA. This table has roughly 67,000 clones, approximately 93% appearing once. The CDR3 runs 17 residues. V was pared by 3 bases and J by 4 bases, with 19 bases between. The V gene's germline CDR1 is SGHRS and CDR2 YFSETQ.

Sequences were obtained from peripheral blood. The chain uses TRBV5-1 and TRBJ1-4; D is perhaps TRBD1 (6 bases). The clonotype comes from a man between 65 and 79 years old with active COVID-19. The CDR3 region is CASSSGDTGFLNEKLFF. The CDR3 DNA reads TGCGCCAGCAGCTCCGGGGACACCGGCTTCCTTAATGAAAAACTGTTTTTT.